These 15 T cell receptor beta chains share one sample of origin, sequenced in a study of blood T cell repertoires in COVID-19. The assay was immunoSEQ multiplex PCR, and TCRdb's table has in-frame clones only and misses some. The sample has about 240,000 clones, around 86% seen once. Sequences were obtained from peripheral blood. These receptors originate from an older woman with active or convalescent COVID-19.

The chain couples TRBV28 to TRBJ1-4; no reliable D call. Germline assignment: CDR1 MDHEN and CDR2 SYDVKM. The CDR3 length is 11 residues. With 6 bases removed from V and 6 bases from J, the gap between germline ends came to 5 bases. CDR3 protein: CASRQDEKLFF. In DNA form, the CDR3 reads TGTGCCAGCAGGCAGGATGAAAAACTGTTTTTT. The full variable domain, rest sourced from reference TRBV28 and TRBJ1-4, is DVKVTQSSRYLVKRTGEKVFLECVQDMDHENMFWYRQDPGLGLRLIYFSYDVKMKEKGDIPEGYSVSREKKERFSLILESASTNQTSMYLCASRQDEKLFFGSGTQLSVL.

This clone was observed a single time. The rearrangement links TRBV27 to TRBJ1-2, with D perhaps matching TRBD1 (6 bases). The CDR3 covers 17 residues. CDR1 is MNHEY and CDR2 is SMNVEV in the germline V gene (reference sequence). The V and J ends lost 5 bases and 5 bases respectively, with 24 bases between them. The CDR3 sequence is CASSPRATGNGGYGYTF. For the CDR3, the DNA is TGTGCCAGCAGTCCCCGGGCCACAGGGAATGGGGGTTATGGCTACACCTTC.

The chain carries TRBV7-2 and TRBJ1-5; 8 bases match TRBD1. Germline CDR1 is SGHTA and CDR2 is FQGNSA. This CDR3 spans 15 amino acids. Trimming at V came to 2 bases and at J to 7 bases, leaving 7 bases not matched to a gene. The CDR3 nucleotides read TGTGCCAGCAGCTTAAAGCAGGGGGCCTACCAGCCCCAGCATTTT. This gives the protein CASSLKQGAYQPQHF.

V is TRBV12-5 and J is TRBJ1-2; D uncertain. CDR1 and CDR2 from the germline V gene are LGHNT and FRNRAP. The CDR3 totals 16 residues. Trimming removed 0 bases from V and 2 bases from J, with 13 bases in between. The CDR3, as DNA: TGTGCTAGTGGTTTGGTACGAGGCGCAGTCAACTATGGCTACACCTTC. It encodes CASGLVRGAVNYGYTF.

The chain has TRBV6-6 and TRBJ1-2; 7 bases agree with TRBD1. Germline trimming cut 5 bases from V and 4 bases from J; bases unmatched to any gene: 1. The length of the CDR3 is 12 residues. The germline gives CDR1 MNHNY, CDR2 SVGAGI (reference sequence). CDR3 sequence: CASSQGVYGYTF. In DNA form, the CDR3 reads TGTGCCAGCAGTCAGGGGGTCTATGGCTACACCTTC.

Only one count was recorded for this clone. The gene calls are TRBV2 and TRBJ1-5, with TRBD1 matching over 7 bases. V trimming: 8 bases; J trimming: 0 bases; junction bases outside the gene matches: 10. The CDR3 has 16 residues. Germline assignment: CDR1 SNHLY and CDR2 FYNNEI. CDR3 sequence: CASWEGQAYSNQPQHF. CDR3 coding DNA: TGTGCCAGCTGGGAAGGACAGGCCTATAGCAATCAGCCCCAGCATTTT.

The V and J genes are TRBV4-3 and TRBJ2-5, with D possibly matching TRBD1 (5 bases). V lost 5 bases and J 5 bases, leaving 12 bases between the germline ends. Germline V gene lookup returns CDR1 LGHNA and CDR2 YSLEER. This CDR3 has 13 residues. CDR3 sequence reads: CASSEYSGETQYF. The CDR3 bases are TGCGCCAGCAGCGAATACTCAGGGGAGACCCAGTACTTC.

In DNA, the CDR3 is TGTGCCAGTAGTTGGCAGGTGGGTCAGCCCCAGCATTTT. Protein product: CASSWQVGQPQHF. The chain has TRBV19 and TRBJ1-5; D not resolved. CDR1 is LNHDA and CDR2 is SQIVND in the germline V gene (reference sequence). V was shortened by 5 bases and J by 6 bases, with 11 bases between the two germline ends. The CDR3 loop spans 13 amino acids.

This chain joins TRBV6-4 and TRBJ1-4, with 7 bases aligning to TRBD1. Germline CDR1 reads MRHNA; CDR2 reads SNTAGT. The CDR3 runs 15 residues. Unmatched junction bases numbered 9, after V lost 6 bases and J lost 5 bases. This CDR3 is CASSTGVGGNEKLFF. In DNA, the CDR3 is TGTGCCAGCAGCACAGGGGTAGGGGGAAATGAAAAACTGTTTTTT.

This CDR3 reads CASRELAGTPGDEQFF. CDR3 in DNA: TGTGCCAGCAGGGAACTAGCGGGGACCCCCGGCGATGAGCAGTTCTTC. This sequence joins TRBV11-2 and TRBJ2-1; 10 nucleotides align to TRBD2. Looked up from germline, CDR1 is SGHAT and CDR2 is FQNNGV. The CDR3 has 16 amino acids. After removal of 6 bases from V and 8 bases from J, the junction contained 13 bases not matched to a gene.

The rearrangement uses TRBV2 and TRBJ1-3, with D tentatively TRBD1 (5 bases). Per germline, CDR1 SNHLY and CDR2 FYNNEI. CDR3 size: 15 residues. The V gene lost 5 bases and the J gene lost 4 bases, with 15 bases spanning the gap. CDR3 in DNA: TGTGCCAGCAGTCCCGACAGCCACCAAGGAAACACCATATATTTT. Translated, it gives CASSPDSHQGNTIYF. The complete variable domain, with remaining parts taken from reference TRBV2 and TRBJ1-3, reads EPEVTQTPSHQVTQMGQEVILRCVPISNHLYFYWYRQILGQKVEFLVSFYNNEISEKSEIFDDQFSVERPDGSNFTLKIRSTKLEDSAMYFCASSPDSHQGNTIYFGEGSWLTVV.

This clone was seen only once. The V gene is TRBV29-1, the J gene TRBJ1-1; TRBD1 might be the D (6 bases). CDR1 is SQVTM and CDR2 is ANQGSEA in the germline V gene. With 4 bases removed from V and 7 bases from J, the gap between germline ends came to 16 bases. This CDR3 spans 13 amino acids. DNA of the CDR3: TGCAGCGTTGGGCAGGGGCTACTACTTGAAGCTTTCTTT. The encoded protein is CSVGQGLLLEAFF.

The chain uses TRBV10-2 and TRBJ2-1; 9 positions agree with TRBD2. CDR1 and CDR2 (germline): WSHSY, SAAADI. This CDR3 contains 17 residues. With 0 bases clipped from V and 2 bases from J, the junction kept 5 bases outside the gene matches. CDR3 DNA: TGCGCCAGCAGTGAGTCCCTGACTAGCGGCCCCTACAATGAGCAGTTCTTC. Amino acid sequence: CASSESLTSGPYNEQFF.

The V gene is TRBV9, the J gene TRBJ1-2; D unresolved. This CDR3 comprises 17 residues. Between the trimmed V and J ends, which lost 0 bases and 5 bases, there was a span of 20 bases. Germline-derived CDR1 and CDR2 are SGDLS and YYNGEE. CDR3 residues: CASSVGRSSGDPYGYTF. DNA of the CDR3: TGTGCCAGCAGCGTAGGAAGATCAAGCGGAGACCCTTATGGCTACACCTTC.

CDR3 sequence reads: CASSPDRGGYGYTF. In DNA, the CDR3 is TGTGCCAGCAGCCCCGACAGGGGAGGATATGGCTACACCTTC. V is TRBV7-6 and J is TRBJ1-2; 8 nucleotides line up with TRBD1. This CDR3 has 14 residues. Germline V gene lookup returns CDR1 SGHVS and CDR2 FNYEAQ. V lost 5 bases and J lost 5; bases outside the gene matches: 7.